In this sample, the clone carrying this T cell receptor (beta chain) turned up many times. Its antigen is currently unknown. The entry originates in a study of identical twins. Study conclusions and caveats: In monozygotic twins, models underestimated the sharing of out-of-frame TCR alpha. Cord blood's abundant beta clonotypes had fewer insertions, unlike memory repertoires.

The V gene end was trimmed by 8 bases and the J gene end by 4 bases; junction bases not matched to a gene: 13. The CDR3 is made up of 15 amino acids. The germline V gene has CDR1 DFQATT and CDR2 SNEGSKA (reference sequence). cDNA carried unique molecular identifiers, and a universal primer site was added by template switching. Each CDR3 protein gets one entry after TCRdb re-called the 5' RACE reads with MiXCR. This sample has 410,000 or so distinct CDR3 sequences, with 15% to 20% found just once. The chain combines TRBV20-1 with TRBJ2-7, with 11 bases aligning to TRBD1. Sequencing used naive T cells sorted from blood. This TCR was recovered from a man aged 50-60 years in good health. The CDR3 region is CSSGSGTGGSYEQYF. The CDR3, as DNA: TGCAGTTCAGGGAGTGGGACAGGGGGATCATACGAGCAGTACTTC.